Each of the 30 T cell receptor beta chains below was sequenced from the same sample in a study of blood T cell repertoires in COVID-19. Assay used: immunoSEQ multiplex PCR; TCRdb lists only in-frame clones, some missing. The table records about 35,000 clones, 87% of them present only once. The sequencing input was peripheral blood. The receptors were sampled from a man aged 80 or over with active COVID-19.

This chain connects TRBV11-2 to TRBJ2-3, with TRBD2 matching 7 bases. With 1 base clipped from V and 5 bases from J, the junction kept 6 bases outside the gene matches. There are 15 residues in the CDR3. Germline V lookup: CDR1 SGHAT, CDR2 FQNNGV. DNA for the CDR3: TGTGCCAGCAGCTTAGCTGGGTGGGAGGGAGATACGCAGTATTTT. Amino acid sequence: CASSLAGWEGDTQYF.

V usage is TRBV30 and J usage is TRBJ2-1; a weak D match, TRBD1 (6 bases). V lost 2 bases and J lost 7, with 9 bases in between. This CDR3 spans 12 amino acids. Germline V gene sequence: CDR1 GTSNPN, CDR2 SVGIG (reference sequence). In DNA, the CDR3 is TGTGCCTGGAGTCCACAGGGAAATGAGCAGTTCTTC. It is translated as CAWSPQGNEQFF.

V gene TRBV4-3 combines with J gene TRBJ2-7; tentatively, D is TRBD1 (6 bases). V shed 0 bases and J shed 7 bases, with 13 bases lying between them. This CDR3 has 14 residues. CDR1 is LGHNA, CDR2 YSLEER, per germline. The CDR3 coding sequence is TGCGCCAGCAGCCAAGAAACATCAGGGACAGAGCAGTACTTC. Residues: CASSQETSGTEQYF.

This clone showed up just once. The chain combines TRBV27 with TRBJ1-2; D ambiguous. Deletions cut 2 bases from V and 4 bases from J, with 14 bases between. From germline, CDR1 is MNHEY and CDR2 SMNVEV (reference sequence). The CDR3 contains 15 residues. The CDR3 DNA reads TGTGCCAGCAGTTTAAACCCCTCAGGAAGCTATGGCTACACCTTC. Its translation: CASSLNPSGSYGYTF.

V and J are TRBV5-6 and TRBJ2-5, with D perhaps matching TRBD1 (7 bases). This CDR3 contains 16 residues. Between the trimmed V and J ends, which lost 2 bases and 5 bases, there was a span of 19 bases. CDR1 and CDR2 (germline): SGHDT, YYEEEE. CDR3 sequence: CASSFENRGGRETQYF. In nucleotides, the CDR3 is TGTGCCAGCAGCTTTGAAAACAGGGGTGGGAGGGAGACCCAGTACTTC.

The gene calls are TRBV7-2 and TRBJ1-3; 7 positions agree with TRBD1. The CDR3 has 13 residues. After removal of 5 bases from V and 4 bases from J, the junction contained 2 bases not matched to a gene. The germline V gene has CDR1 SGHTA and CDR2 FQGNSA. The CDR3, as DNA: TGTGCCAGCAGCCTGGGACAGGGAAACACCATATATTTT. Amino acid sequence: CASSLGQGNTIYF.

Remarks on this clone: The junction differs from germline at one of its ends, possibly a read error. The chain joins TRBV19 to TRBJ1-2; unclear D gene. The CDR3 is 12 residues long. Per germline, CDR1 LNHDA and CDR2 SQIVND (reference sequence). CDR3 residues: CASSIPQSHYYF. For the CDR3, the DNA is TGTGCCAGTAGTATCCCTCAGTCTCACTACTACTTC.

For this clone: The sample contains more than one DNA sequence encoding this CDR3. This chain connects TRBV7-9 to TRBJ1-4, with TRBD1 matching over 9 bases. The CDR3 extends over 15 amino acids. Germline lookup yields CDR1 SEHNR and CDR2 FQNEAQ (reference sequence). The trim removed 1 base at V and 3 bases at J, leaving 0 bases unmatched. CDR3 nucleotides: TGTGCCAGCAGCTTAGGGACAGGGGCTAATGAAAAACTGTTTTTT. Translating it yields CASSLGTGANEKLFF.

This chain's CDR3 is CASSLGTSGNYEQYF. DNA of the CDR3: TGTGCCAGCAGCTTAGGGACTAGCGGCAACTACGAGCAGTACTTC. The chain has TRBV7-2 and TRBJ2-7, with 10 bases fitting TRBD2. Germline V gene sequence: CDR1 SGHTA, CDR2 FQGNSA. V lost 1 base, J lost 3 bases, and 3 bases stayed unmatched. The CDR3 extends over 15 amino acids.

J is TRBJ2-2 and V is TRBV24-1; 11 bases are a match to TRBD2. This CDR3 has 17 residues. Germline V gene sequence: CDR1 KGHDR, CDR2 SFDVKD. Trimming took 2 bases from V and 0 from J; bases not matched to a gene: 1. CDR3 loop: CATSDSSGRTNTGELFF. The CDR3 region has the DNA TGTGCCACCAGTGATTCTAGCGGGAGGACGAACACCGGGGAGCTGTTTTTT.

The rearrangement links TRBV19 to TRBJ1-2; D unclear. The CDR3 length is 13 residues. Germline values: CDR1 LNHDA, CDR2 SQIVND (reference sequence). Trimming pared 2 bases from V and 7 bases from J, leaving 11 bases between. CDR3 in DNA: TGTGCCAGTAGTATATCACAGTTTGGTGGCTACACCTTC. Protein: CASSISQFGGYTF.

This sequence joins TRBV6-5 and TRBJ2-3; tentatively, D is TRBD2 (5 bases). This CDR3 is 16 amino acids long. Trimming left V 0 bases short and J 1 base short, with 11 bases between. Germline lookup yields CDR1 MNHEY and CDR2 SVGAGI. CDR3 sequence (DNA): TGTGCCAGCAGTTACTCGAACCCGGAGGGCACAGATACGCAGTATTTT. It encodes CASSYSNPEGTDTQYF.

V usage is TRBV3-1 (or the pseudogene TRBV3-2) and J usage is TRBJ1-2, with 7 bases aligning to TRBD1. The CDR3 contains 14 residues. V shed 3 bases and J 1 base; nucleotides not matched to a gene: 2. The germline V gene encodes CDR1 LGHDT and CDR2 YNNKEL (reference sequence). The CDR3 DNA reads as TGTGCCAGCAGCCAGTACAGGGGTAACTATGGCTACACCTTC. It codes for CASSQYRGNYGYTF.

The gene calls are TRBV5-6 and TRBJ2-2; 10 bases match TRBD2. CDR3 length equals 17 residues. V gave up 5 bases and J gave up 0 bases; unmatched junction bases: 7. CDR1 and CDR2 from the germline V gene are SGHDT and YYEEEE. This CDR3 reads CASSLPGLASNTGELFF. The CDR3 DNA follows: TGTGCCAGCAGTCTCCCGGGACTAGCGTCGAACACCGGGGAGCTGTTTTTT.

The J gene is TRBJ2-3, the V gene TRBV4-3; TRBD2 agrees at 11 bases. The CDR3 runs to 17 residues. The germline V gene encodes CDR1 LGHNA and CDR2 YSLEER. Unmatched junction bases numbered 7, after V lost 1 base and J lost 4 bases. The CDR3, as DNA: TGCGCCAGCAGCCAAGCCCGACTAGCGGGAAGGTCAGATACGCAGTATTTT. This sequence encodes CASSQARLAGRSDTQYF.

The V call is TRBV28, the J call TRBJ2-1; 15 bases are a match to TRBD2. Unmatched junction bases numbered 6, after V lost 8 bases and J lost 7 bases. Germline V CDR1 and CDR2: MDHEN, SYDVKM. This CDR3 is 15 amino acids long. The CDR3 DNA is TGTGCCAGCGGAATCGGACTAGCGGGAGGGAATGAGCAGTTCTTC. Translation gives CASGIGLAGGNEQFF.

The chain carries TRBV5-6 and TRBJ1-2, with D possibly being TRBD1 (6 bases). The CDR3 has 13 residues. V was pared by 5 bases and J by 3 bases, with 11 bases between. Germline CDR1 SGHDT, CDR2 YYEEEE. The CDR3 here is CASRRDTYYGYTF. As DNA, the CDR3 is TGTGCCAGCAGAAGGGACACTTACTATGGCTACACCTTC.

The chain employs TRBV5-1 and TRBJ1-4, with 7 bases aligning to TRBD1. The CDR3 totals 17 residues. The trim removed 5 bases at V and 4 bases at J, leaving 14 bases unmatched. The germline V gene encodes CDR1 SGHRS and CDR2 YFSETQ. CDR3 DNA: TGCGCCAGCAGACCAATTTACAGGGGCGGAGGTAATGAAAAACTGTTTTTT. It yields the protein CASRPIYRGGGNEKLFF.

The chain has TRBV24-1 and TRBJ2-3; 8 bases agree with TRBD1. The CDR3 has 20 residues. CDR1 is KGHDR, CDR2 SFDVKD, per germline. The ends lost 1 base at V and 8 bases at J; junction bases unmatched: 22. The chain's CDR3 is CATSDLKGQGALDPRSTQYF. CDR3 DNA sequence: TGTGCCACCAGTGATTTAAAGGGGCAGGGGGCCCTTGACCCTCGATCTACGCAGTATTTT.

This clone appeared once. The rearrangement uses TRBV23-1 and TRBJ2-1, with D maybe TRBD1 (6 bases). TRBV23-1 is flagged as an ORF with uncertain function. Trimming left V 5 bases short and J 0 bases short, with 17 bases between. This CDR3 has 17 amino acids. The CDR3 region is CASSFPWTELSYNEQFF. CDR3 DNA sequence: TGCGCCAGCAGTTTCCCTTGGACAGAGCTCTCCTACAATGAGCAGTTCTTC.

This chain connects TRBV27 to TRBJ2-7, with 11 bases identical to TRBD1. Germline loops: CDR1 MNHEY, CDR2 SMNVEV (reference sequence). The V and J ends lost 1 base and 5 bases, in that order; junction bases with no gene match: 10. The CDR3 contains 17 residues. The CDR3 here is CASSLFRSGQGAHEQYF. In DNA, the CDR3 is TGTGCCAGCAGTTTATTTCGGTCCGGACAGGGGGCCCACGAGCAGTACTTC.

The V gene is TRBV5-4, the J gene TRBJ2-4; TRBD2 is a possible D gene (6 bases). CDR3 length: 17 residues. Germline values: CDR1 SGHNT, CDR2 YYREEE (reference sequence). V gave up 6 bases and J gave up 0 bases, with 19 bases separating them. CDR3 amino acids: CASTSGGRGLAKNIQYF. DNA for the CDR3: TGTGCCAGCACCTCTGGGGGACGGGGACTAGCCAAAAACATTCAGTACTTC.

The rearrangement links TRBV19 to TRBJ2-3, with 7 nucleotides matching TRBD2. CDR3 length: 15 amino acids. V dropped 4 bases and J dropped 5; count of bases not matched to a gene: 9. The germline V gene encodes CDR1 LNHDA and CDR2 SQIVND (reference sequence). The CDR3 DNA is TGTGCCAGTAGTAGGAGGGAGGGCCAGGGAGATACGCAGTATTTT. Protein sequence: CASSRREGQGDTQYF. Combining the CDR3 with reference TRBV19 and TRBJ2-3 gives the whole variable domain DGGITQSPKYLFRKEGQNVTLSCEQNLNHDAMYWYRQDPGQGLRLIYYSQIVNDFQKGDIAEGYSVSREKKESFPLTVTSAQKNPTAFYLCASSRREGQGDTQYFGPGTRLTVL.

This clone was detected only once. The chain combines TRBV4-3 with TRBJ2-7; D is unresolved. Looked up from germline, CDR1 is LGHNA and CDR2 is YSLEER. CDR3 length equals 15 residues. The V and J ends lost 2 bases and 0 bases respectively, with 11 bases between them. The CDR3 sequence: CASSQHLFSSYEQYF. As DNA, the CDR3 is TGCGCCAGCAGCCAACACCTGTTTAGCTCCTACGAGCAGTACTTC.

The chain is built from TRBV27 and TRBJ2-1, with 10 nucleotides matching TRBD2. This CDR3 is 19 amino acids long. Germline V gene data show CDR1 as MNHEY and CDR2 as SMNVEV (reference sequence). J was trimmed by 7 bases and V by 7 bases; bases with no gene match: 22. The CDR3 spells CASKKGGLAGERGFNEQFF. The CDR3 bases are TGTGCCAGCAAAAAGGGAGGGCTAGCGGGAGAGAGGGGGTTTAATGAGCAGTTCTTC.

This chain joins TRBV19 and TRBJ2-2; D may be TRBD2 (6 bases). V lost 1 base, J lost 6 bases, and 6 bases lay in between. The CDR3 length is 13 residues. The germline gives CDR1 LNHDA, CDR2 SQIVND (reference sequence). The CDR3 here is CASSIAGAGELFF. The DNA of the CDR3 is TGTGCCAGTAGTATAGCGGGAGCCGGGGAGCTGTTTTTT.

The CDR3 DNA is TGTGCCAGCAGTGATATGGCCGCCAGACTTAAGATCGAGCAGTACTTC. This codes for CASSDMAARLKIEQYF. The chain employs TRBV2 and TRBJ2-7; D unresolved. V gave up 3 bases and J gave up 6 bases, with 21 bases separating them. Germline V gives CDR1 SNHLY, CDR2 FYNNEI. CDR3 size: 16 residues.

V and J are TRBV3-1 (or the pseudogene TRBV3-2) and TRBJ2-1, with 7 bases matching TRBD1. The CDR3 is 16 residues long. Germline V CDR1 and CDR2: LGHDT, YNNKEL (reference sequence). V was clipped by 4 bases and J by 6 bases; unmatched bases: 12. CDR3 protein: CASSPRELRTGNEQFF. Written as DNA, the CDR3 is TGTGCCAGCAGCCCTCGCGAACTCCGGACAGGCAATGAGCAGTTCTTC.

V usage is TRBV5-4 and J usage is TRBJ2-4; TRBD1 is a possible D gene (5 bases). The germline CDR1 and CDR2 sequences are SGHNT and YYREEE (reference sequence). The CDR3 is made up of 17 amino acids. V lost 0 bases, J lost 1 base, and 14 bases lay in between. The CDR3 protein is CASSLGQIDLAKNIQYF. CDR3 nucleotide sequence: TGTGCCAGCAGCTTGGGACAGATAGACTTGGCCAAAAACATTCAGTACTTC.

The chain's CDR3 is CASSSSDRGRLGEQYF. In DNA form, the CDR3 reads TGTGCCAGCAGTTCTTCAGACAGGGGGCGTCTGGGTGAGCAGTACTTC. The chain links TRBV27 to TRBJ2-7; 10 bases are shared with TRBD1. With 4 bases clipped from V and 7 bases from J, the junction kept 13 bases outside the gene matches. Germline-derived CDR1 and CDR2 are MNHEY and SMNVEV (reference sequence). CDR3 length equals 16 residues.